The next 25 T cell receptor beta chains were all read from a single sample in a study of Graves' ophthalmopathy and Graves' hyperthyroidism. Researchers took RNA transcripts and amplified TCR beta CDR3 regions from them. RT-PCR in the first round used HTBI primers; a second-round multiplex PCR followed. TCRdb re-analysed the multiplex PCR reads in MiXCR, keeping a single row per CDR3 protein. This table holds about 620,000 distinct CDR3 sequences, 20% to 25% found once. Sequenced input: peripheral blood. The receptors were sampled from a woman aged 18-29 years with stable Graves' hyperthyroidism. Some clones in this sample may be carry-over from other donors' samples.

A word on this clonotype: This sequence may be a read error, since a much larger clone differs from it by one base. The chain has TRBV20-1 and TRBJ1-5, with D possibly TRBD1 on 6 matching bases. Trimming shortened V by 0 bases and J by 3 bases, and 12 bases separated the two germline ends. CDR1 DFQATT and CDR2 SNEGSKA come from the germline V gene (reference sequence). The CDR3 runs 15 residues. The CDR3 region has the DNA TGCAGTGCTAGAGATGTCGGACAGTCCAATCAGCCCCAGCATTTT. This encodes CSARDVGQSNQPQHF.

At least ten counts were recorded for this clonotype. J is TRBJ1-2 and V is TRBV15; 8 bases line up with TRBD1. This CDR3 is built from 15 residues. From germline, CDR1 is LNHNV and CDR2 YYDKDF (reference sequence). V shed 0 bases, J shed 4 bases, and the junction held 4 bases outside the gene matches. The CDR3 reads CATSRDVGQVYGYTF. The CDR3 DNA reads as TGTGCCACCAGCAGAGATGTGGGACAGGTCTATGGCTACACCTTC. The full variable domain, in which reference TRBV15 and TRBJ1-2 provide the parts outside the CDR3, is DAMVIQNPRYQVTQFGKPVTLSCSQTLNHNVMYWYQQKSSQAPKLLFHYYDKDFNNEADTPDNFQSRRPNTSFCFLDIRSPGLGDTAMYLCATSRDVGQVYGYTFGSGTRLTVV.

This clonotype has at least ten counts. The chain carries TRBV6-1 and TRBJ1-5; D gene ambiguous. CDR3 length: 13 amino acids. The germline V gene has CDR1 MNHNS and CDR2 SASEGT. The V end was cut by 4 bases, the J end by 2 bases, with 6 bases between. CDR3 loop: CASSVEGNQPQHF. The CDR3 DNA follows: TGTGCCAGCAGTGTGGAGGGCAATCAGCCCCAGCATTTT.

The chain is built from TRBV12-3 or TRBV12-4 and TRBJ1-5; D might be TRBD1 (5 bases). The CDR3 contains 15 residues. V was trimmed by 0 bases and J by 2 bases, leaving 8 bases between them. This chain's CDR3 is CASSLAGDGNQPQHF. In nucleotides, the CDR3 is TGTGCCAGCAGTTTAGCGGGGGACGGCAATCAGCCCCAGCATTTT.

This clonotype was seen ten or more times. The rearrangement links TRBV5-1 to TRBJ1-2, with 10 positions matching TRBD1. After removal of 2 bases from V and 6 bases from J, the junction contained 4 bases not matched to a gene. Germline loops: CDR1 SGHRS, CDR2 YFSETQ. The CDR3 extends over 14 amino acids. CDR3 loop: CASSFADRGNGYTF. The CDR3 DNA reads as TGCGCCAGCAGCTTCGCGGACAGGGGGAATGGCTACACCTTC.

This chain connects TRBV20-1 to TRBJ1-5, with D tentatively TRBD1 (5 bases). The ends were cut back, 0 bases at V and 3 bases at J, with 9 bases in the middle. CDR1 and CDR2 from the germline V gene are DFQATT and SNEGSKA (reference sequence). This CDR3 has 14 amino acids. The CDR3 sequence: CSAREGGDNQPQHF. CDR3 DNA: TGCAGTGCTAGAGAAGGAGGGGACAATCAGCCCCAGCATTTT.

In this sample, this clonotype turned up many times. The CDR3: CSVERAPEAFF. In nucleotides, the CDR3 is TGCAGCGTTGAAAGGGCACCTGAAGCTTTCTTT. The chain joins TRBV29-1 to TRBJ1-1; D is ambiguous. The CDR3 sequence is 11 residues long. From germline, CDR1 is SQVTM and CDR2 ANQGSEA. V was pared by 2 bases and J by 6 bases, with 7 bases between. Together with reference TRBV29-1 and TRBJ1-1, the CDR3 gives the full variable domain: SAVISQKPSRDICQRGTSLTIQCQVDSQVTMMFWYRQQPGQSLTLIATANQGSEATYESGFVIDKFPISRPNLTFSTLTVSNMSPEDSSIYLCSVERAPEAFFGQGTRLTVV.

This rearrangement joins TRBV6-2 or TRBV6-3 to TRBJ2-2; 10 nucleotides agree with TRBD2. CDR3 size: 19 residues. J lost 4 bases, V lost 6 bases, and 17 bases had no gene match. CDR1 MNHEY and CDR2 SVGEGT come from the germline V gene. The CDR3 nucleotides are TGTGCCAGCAGGCCATCTAATGTCCTAGCGGGAGCTTTCACCGGGGAGCTGTTTTTT. Translating it yields CASRPSNVLAGAFTGELFF.

This clonotype was observed at least ten times. This chain uses TRBV2 with TRBJ1-1, with D hard to call. Trimming cost V 6 bases and J 4 bases, with 12 bases left between them. Germline V gene lookup returns CDR1 SNHLY and CDR2 FYNNEI. CDR3 length: 13 residues. CDR3: CASSRPDFTEAFF. The CDR3 coding sequence is TGTGCCAGCAGCCGCCCAGATTTCACTGAAGCTTTCTTT.

Points on this clonotype: One base away lies a much larger clone, so this may be a sequencing read error. This chain connects TRBV15 to TRBJ2-7; maybe TRBD2 (5 bases). The CDR3 length is 13 residues. Germline CDR1 reads LNHNV; CDR2 reads YYDKDF (reference sequence). The CDR3 DNA reads as TGTGCCACCAGCCTCCGGAGGACCTACGAGGAGTACTTC. As protein: CATSLRRTYEEYF. Looking up the rest from reference TRBV15 and TRBJ2-7 gives the full variable domain: DAMVIQNPRYQVTQFGKPVTLSCSQTLNHNVMYWYQQKSSQAPKLLFHYYDKDFNNEADTPDNFQSRRPNTSFCFLDIRSPGLGDTAMYLCATSLRRTYEEYFGPGTRLTVT.

This clonotype has a count of ten or more. For the CDR3, the DNA is TGTGCCAGCAACCTCCAGTTGGATCAGCCCCAGCATTTT. Translated, it gives CASNLQLDQPQHF. The gene calls are TRBV2 and TRBJ1-5; D is unresolved. This CDR3 region has 13 residues. Trimming shortened V by 7 bases and J by 5 bases, and 12 bases separated the two germline ends. Germline assignment: CDR1 SNHLY and CDR2 FYNNEI.

The chain carries TRBV6-1 and TRBJ2-7, with D tentatively TRBD1 (7 bases). CDR3 length: 15 residues. V lost 5 bases to trimming and J lost 2 bases, with 16 bases between them. The germline V gene encodes CDR1 MNHNS and CDR2 SASEGT. CDR3 region: CASSRAGGQTYEQYF. The CDR3 nucleotides read TGTGCCAGCAGTCGCGCCGGGGGACAGACCTACGAGCAGTACTTC.

The genes are TRBV12-3 or TRBV12-4 and TRBJ2-5; 12 bases fit TRBD2. There are 20 residues in the CDR3. The junction had 13 bases not matched to a gene; V was cut back by 0 bases and J by 2 bases. The CDR3: CASSLAPSGGEVRRQETQYF. The CDR3 DNA reads TGTGCCAGCAGTTTAGCACCTAGCGGGGGGGAAGTACGGAGGCAAGAGACCCAGTACTTC.

This chain links TRBV19 with TRBJ1-1; 8 bases fit TRBD1. Losses at the gene ends were 5 bases for V and 9 bases for J; bases not matched to a gene: 8. The CDR3 is made up of 13 amino acids. The germline gives CDR1 LNHDA, CDR2 SQIVND (reference sequence). CDR3 bases: TGTGCCAGTAGTCTAGGGACAGGCCAAAAAGCTTTCTTT. Translated, it gives CASSLGTGQKAFF.

The V and J genes are TRBV12-3 or TRBV12-4 and TRBJ1-3; D is unresolved. Trimming left V 3 bases short and J 0 bases short, with 9 bases between. The length of the CDR3 is 15 residues. The CDR3 spells CASSFPRYSGNTIYF. Written as DNA, the CDR3 is TGTGCCAGCAGTTTTCCCAGATACTCTGGAAACACCATATATTTT.

In its sample, this clonotype was seen many times. The rearrangement links TRBV7-2 to TRBJ2-5, with TRBD2 matching 7 bases. Germline V gene sequence: CDR1 SGHTA, CDR2 FQGNSA. The J segment lost 4 bases and the V segment lost 5 bases, leaving 4 bases of the junction unmatched. This CDR3 spans 13 amino acids. CDR3 in amino acids: CASSLWEGETQYF. CDR3 nucleotides: TGTGCCAGCAGCCTATGGGAGGGAGAGACCCAGTACTTC.

This clonotype showed up just a few times. The chain has TRBV2 and TRBJ2-5; a possible D gene is TRBD1 (6 bases). This CDR3 has 15 amino acids. Between the trimmed V and J ends, which lost 1 base and 4 bases, there was a span of 13 bases. CDR1 is SNHLY, CDR2 FYNNEI, per germline. This CDR3 reads CASSEGGGGGETQYF. The CDR3, as DNA: TGTGCCAGCAGTGAAGGCGGTGGGGGCGGAGAGACCCAGTACTTC.

The chain couples TRBV5-1 to TRBJ1-2, with 8 bases aligning to TRBD1. V shed 3 bases and J 4 bases; nucleotides not matched to a gene: 8. The germline V gene encodes CDR1 SGHRS and CDR2 YFSETQ. CDR3 length equals 15 residues. The CDR3 bases are TGCGCCAGCAGCTCAGAACCAGGGGGCGGCTATGGCTACACCTTC. Its translation: CASSSEPGGGYGYTF.

This clonotype was detected once. The chain couples TRBV5-1 to TRBJ1-1; the match to TRBD1 covers 10 bases. This CDR3 has 14 amino acids. The V and J ends lost 2 bases and 6 bases, in that order; junction bases with no gene match: 4. Germline V gene data show CDR1 as SGHRS and CDR2 as YFSETQ. The CDR3 DNA sequence: TGCGCCAGCAGCTTAATGGGACAGGGGCCTGAAGCTTTCTTT. It yields the protein CASSLMGQGPEAFF.

This clonotype occurred a few times. V gene TRBV30 combines with J gene TRBJ2-7; D gene ambiguous. This CDR3 is 12 amino acids long. Per the germline V gene, CDR1 is GTSNPN and CDR2 is SVGIG (reference sequence). V was shortened by 5 bases and J by 3 bases, with 11 bases between the two germline ends. The CDR3 loop reads CAWHPGHYEQYF. CDR3 bases: TGTGCCTGGCATCCGGGCCACTACGAGCAGTACTTC.

This chain joins TRBV28 and TRBJ1-1; possible D gene TRBD1, 5 bases. Germline assignment: CDR1 MDHEN and CDR2 SYDVKM. The V gene lost 6 bases and the J gene lost 4 bases, with 24 bases spanning the gap. The CDR3 length is 17 residues. The CDR3 nucleotides are TGTGCCAGCAGGCAGGGAGAAGTCGTATTGTTGGGCACTGAAGCTTTCTTT. This translates into CASRQGEVVLLGTEAFF. The entire variable domain, with the rest obtained from reference TRBV28 and TRBJ1-1, is as follows: DVKVTQSSRYLVKRTGEKVFLECVQDMDHENMFWYRQDPGLGLRLIYFSYDVKMKEKGDIPEGYSVSREKKERFSLILESASTNQTSMYLCASRQGEVVLLGTEAFFGQGTRLTVV.

This clonotype has more than one count but fewer than ten. The rearrangement joins TRBV6-5 to TRBJ2-5, with D maybe TRBD2 (7 bases). The CDR3 spans 14 residues. CDR1 is MNHEY, CDR2 SVGAGI, per germline. The V end lost 2 bases, the J end lost 4 bases, and 11 bases lay between the germline ends. CDR3 sequence reads: CASSYGGGLETQYF. The DNA of the CDR3 is TGTGCCAGCAGTTACGGCGGGGGCTTAGAGACCCAGTACTTC.

The table lists this clonotype with many counts. V usage is TRBV7-3 and J usage is TRBJ2-5; D remains ambiguous. V lost 8 bases to trimming and J lost 3 bases, with 13 bases between them. This CDR3 contains 13 residues. The germline gives CDR1 SGHTA, CDR2 FQGTGA. CDR3 sequence reads: CASRDLVKETQYF. CDR3 coding DNA: TGTGCCAGCCGAGACTTAGTGAAAGAGACCCAGTACTTC.

This clonotype came up many times. CDR3 sequence reads: CASLRVSYEQYF. DNA for the CDR3: TGTGCCAGCCTCAGGGTATCCTACGAGCAGTACTTC. The chain uses TRBV2 and TRBJ2-7, with D possibly being TRBD1 (5 bases). The CDR3 runs 12 residues. The V end lost 8 bases, the J end lost 1 base, and 9 bases lay between the germline ends. Germline V gives CDR1 SNHLY, CDR2 FYNNEI.

The chain links TRBV6-1 to TRBJ1-1; TRBD1 might be the D (5 bases). This CDR3 has 15 amino acids. Trimming pared 1 base from V and 6 bases from J, leaving 15 bases between. Germline assignment: CDR1 MNHNS and CDR2 SASEGT. Here the CDR3 DNA reads TGTGCCAGCAGTGAAGTTCCCGGGGGTATTTCTGAAGCTTTCTTT. Residues: CASSEVPGGISEAFF.